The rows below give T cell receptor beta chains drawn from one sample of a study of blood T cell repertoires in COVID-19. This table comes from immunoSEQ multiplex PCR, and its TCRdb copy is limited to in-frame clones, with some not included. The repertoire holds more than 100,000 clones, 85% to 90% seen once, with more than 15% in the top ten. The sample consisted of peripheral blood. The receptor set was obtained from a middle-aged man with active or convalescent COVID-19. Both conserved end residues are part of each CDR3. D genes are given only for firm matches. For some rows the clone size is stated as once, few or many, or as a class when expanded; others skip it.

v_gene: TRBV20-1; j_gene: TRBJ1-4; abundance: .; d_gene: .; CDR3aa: CSARETDRLFF; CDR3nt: TGCAGTGCTAGAGAAACAGATAGACTGTTTTTT
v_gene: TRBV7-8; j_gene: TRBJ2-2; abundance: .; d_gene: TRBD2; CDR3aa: CASSLVGAGTPGELFF; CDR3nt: TGTGCCAGCAGCTTAGTGGGAGCGGGGACCCCCGGGGAGCTGTTTTTT
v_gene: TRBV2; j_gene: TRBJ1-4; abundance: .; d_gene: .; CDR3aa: CASSESVEGKLFF; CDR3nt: TGTGCCAGCAGTGAAAGTGTAGAGGGCAAACTGTTTTTT
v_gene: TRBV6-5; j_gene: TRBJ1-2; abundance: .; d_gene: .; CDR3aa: CASSYGGMSNYGYTF; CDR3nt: TGTGCCAGCAGTTACGGCGGAATGTCTAACTATGGCTACACCTTC
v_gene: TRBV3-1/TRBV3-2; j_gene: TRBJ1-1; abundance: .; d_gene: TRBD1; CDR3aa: CASSLGTVGEAFF; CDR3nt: TGTGCCAGCAGCCTGGGGACAGTGGGGGAAGCTTTCTTT
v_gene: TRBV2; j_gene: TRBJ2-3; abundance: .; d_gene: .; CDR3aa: CASSTVGIDTQYF; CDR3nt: TGTGCCAGCAGTACTGTGGGCATTGATACGCAGTATTTT
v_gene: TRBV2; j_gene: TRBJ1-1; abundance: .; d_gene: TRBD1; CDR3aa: CASRRGQGNTEAFF; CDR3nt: TGTGCCAGCAGGAGGGGACAGGGGAACACTGAAGCTTTCTTT
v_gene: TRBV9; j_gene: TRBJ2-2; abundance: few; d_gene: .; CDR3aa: CASSPPRGTGELFF; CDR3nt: TGTGCCAGCAGCCCCCCCAGGGGCACCGGGGAGCTGTTTTTT
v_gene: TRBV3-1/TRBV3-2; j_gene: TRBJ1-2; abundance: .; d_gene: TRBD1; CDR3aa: CASSQDPGQPKSYGYTF; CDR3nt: TGTGCCAGCAGCCAAGACCCGGGACAGCCCAAATCCTATGGCTACACCTTC
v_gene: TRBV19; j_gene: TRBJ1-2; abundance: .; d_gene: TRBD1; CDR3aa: CASSEGQDYGYTF; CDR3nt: TGTGCCAGTAGTGAAGGACAGGACTATGGCTACACCTTC
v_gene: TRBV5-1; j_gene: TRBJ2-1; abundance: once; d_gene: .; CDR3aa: CASSLAKRVRTYNEQFF; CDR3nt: TGCGCCAGCAGCTTGGCTAAGCGGGTTCGGACCTACAATGAGCAGTTCTTC
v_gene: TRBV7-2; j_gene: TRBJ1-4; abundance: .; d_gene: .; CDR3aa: CASSLVAGADEKLFF; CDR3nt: TGTGCCAGCAGCTTAGTCGCGGGTGCTGATGAAAAACTGTTTTTT
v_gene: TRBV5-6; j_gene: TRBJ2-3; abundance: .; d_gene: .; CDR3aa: CASSLVFSSTDTQYF; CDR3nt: TGTGCCAGCAGCTTGGTCTTCTCTAGCACAGATACGCAGTATTTT
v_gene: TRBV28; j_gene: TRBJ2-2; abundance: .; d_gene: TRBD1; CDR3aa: CASRRQGARTGELFF; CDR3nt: TGTGCCAGCAGGAGACAGGGGGCGCGGACCGGGGAGCTGTTTTTT
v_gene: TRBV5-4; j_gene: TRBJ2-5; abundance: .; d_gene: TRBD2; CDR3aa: CASSASGTSGGHQETQYF; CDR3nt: TGTGCCAGCAGTGCCTCCGGGACTAGCGGGGGTCACCAAGAGACCCAGTACTTC
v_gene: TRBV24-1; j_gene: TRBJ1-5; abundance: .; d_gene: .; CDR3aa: CATSEASGSNQPQHF; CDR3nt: TGTGCCACCAGTGAGGCATCAGGAAGCAATCAGCCCCAGCATTTT
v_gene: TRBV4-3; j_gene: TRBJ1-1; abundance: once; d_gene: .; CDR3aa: CASSQVVGGLTAFF; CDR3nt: TGCGCCAGCAGCCAAGTAGTGGGAGGGCTCACGGCTTTCTTT
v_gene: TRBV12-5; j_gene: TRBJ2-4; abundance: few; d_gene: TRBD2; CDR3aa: CASGPRFGGGEFNIQYF; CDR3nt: TGTGCTAGTGGTCCCCGCTTCGGGGGAGGGGAATTTAACATTCAGTACTTC